A selection of T cell receptor beta chains follows, all from one sample in a study of HIV-infected patients and healthy controls. One entry per CDR3 protein results from TCRdb running MiXCR on the 5' RACE reads. The sample records more than 15,000 distinct CDR3 sequences, over 5% being singletons. Sequencing was performed on blood. These receptors all come from an adult in good health. CDR3s include the opening cysteine and the closing phenylalanine or tryptophan. Each record gives: J gene, clone size, D gene, V gene, CDR3 protein, CDR3 DNA. D genes are given only for firm matches. The size entry is marked missing in some rows and otherwise reads once, few, many or a size class.

TRBJ1-2 | many | - | TRBV6-5 | CASTDVGSQFYGYTF | TGTGCCAGCACCGATGTCGGCAGCCAGTTCTATGGCTACACCTTC
TRBJ1-4 | - | - | TRBV3-1 | CASSRPPSRGYEKLFF | TGTGCCAGCAGCCGGCCCCCATCCAGGGGATACGAAAAACTGTTTTTT
TRBJ1-1 | medium-sized | - | TRBV14 | CASSHLTAQMNTEAFF | TGTGCCAGCAGCCATCTCACGGCGCAAATGAACACTGAAGCTTTCTTT
TRBJ2-3 | many | - | TRBV5-1 | CASSLVPDQIAQYF | TGCGCCAGCAGCTTGGTGCCAGACCAAATTGCGCAGTATTTT
TRBJ2-5 | - | TRBD1 | TRBV7-3 | CASSLKSTGEPKETQYF | TGTGCCAGCAGCTTAAAGTCGACAGGGGAGCCTAAAGAGACCCAGTACTTC
TRBJ2-6 | many | TRBD1 | TRBV19 | CASSISPGQGTNVLTF | TGTGCCAGTAGTATTTCCCCGGGACAGGGGACCAACGTCCTGACTTTC
TRBJ1-2 | medium-sized | - | TRBV3-1 | CASSQTNYGYTF | TGTGCCAGCAGCCAGACGAACTATGGCTACACCTTC
TRBJ2-1 | few | TRBD2 | TRBV27 | CASSFGGIREQFF | TGTGCCAGCAGTTTCGGGGGGATAAGGGAGCAGTTCTTC
TRBJ2-1 | many | - | TRBV7-3 | CASSLSGDNEQFF | TGTGCCAGCAGCTTAAGCGGAGACAATGAGCAGTTCTTC
TRBJ2-3 | many | - | TRBV7-9 | CASSLPGLDTQYF | TGTGCCAGCAGCCTACCGGGTCTCGATACGCAGTATTTT
TRBJ2-3 | many | - | TRBV7-2 | CASSLDPGSTDTQYF | TGTGCCAGCAGCTTAGATCCCGGGAGCACAGATACGCAGTATTTT
TRBJ1-1 | many | - | TRBV5-4 | CASSPAGALAFF | TGTGCCAGCAGCCCAGCGGGGGCCTTAGCTTTCTTT
TRBJ2-3 | many | - | TRBV18 | CASSPREGVSTDTQYF | TGTGCCAGCTCACCACGCGAAGGGGTGAGCACAGATACGCAGTATTTT
TRBJ2-3 | medium-sized | - | TRBV25-1 | CASSAVIRALTDTQYF | TGTGCCAGCAGTGCGGTAATCCGGGCTCTCACAGATACGCAGTATTTT
TRBJ1-1 | many | - | TRBV7-2 | CASSLDVRPNTEAFF | TGTGCCAGCAGCTTAGACGTCAGGCCGAACACTGAAGCTTTCTTT
TRBJ2-3 | many | - | TRBV15 | CATSRDVSTDTQYF | TGTGCCACCAGCAGAGATGTCAGCACAGATACGCAGTATTTT
TRBJ1-1 | many | - | TRBV5-6 | CASRTGGNTEAFF | TGTGCCAGCAGGACAGGAGGGAACACTGAAGCTTTCTTT
TRBJ2-7 | many | - | TRBV7-2 | CASSLGGASYEQYF | TGTGCCAGCAGCTTAGGGGGGGCTTCCTACGAGCAGTACTTC
TRBJ2-7 | many | TRBD1 | TRBV5-1 | CASSLGPGTETRSSYEQYF | TGCGCCAGCAGCTTGGGTCCCGGGACAGAAACAAGGAGCTCCTACGAGCAGTACTTC
TRBJ1-4 | medium-sized | - | TRBV29-1 | CSVEDQLQGGEKLFF | TGCAGCGTTGAAGATCAGTTGCAGGGCGGGGAAAAACTGTTTTTT
TRBJ1-1 | many | TRBD1 | TRBV27 | CASARRGRGLSGAFF | TGTGCCAGCGCCCGACGAGGCAGGGGGCTTTCGGGAGCTTTCTTT
TRBJ2-3 | many | - | TRBV3-2 | CASSQDGPVLLAGYTDTQYF | TGTGCCAGCAGCCAAGATGGTCCGGTATTACTAGCGGGGTACACAGATACGCAGTATTTT
TRBJ2-1 | many | - | TRBV12-3/TRBV12-4 | CASSLGLAYYNEQFF | TGTGCCAGCAGTTTGGGTCTAGCGTACTACAATGAGCAGTTCTTC
TRBJ2-5 | many | TRBD1 | TRBV7-6 | CASRPTGTGSQETQYF | TGTGCCAGCAGGCCAACCGGGACAGGGTCCCAAGAGACCCAGTACTTC
TRBJ1-2 | medium-sized | - | TRBV20-1 | CSASRGVNYGYTF | TGCAGTGCTAGCAGAGGGGTAAACTATGGCTACACCTTC
TRBJ2-7 | many | - | TRBV5-1 | CASSLEASTYEQYF | TGCGCCAGCAGCTTGGAGGCCTCGACCTACGAGCAGTACTTC
TRBJ2-7 | many | - | TRBV5-1 | CASSLIGNEQYF | TGCGCCAGCAGCTTGATAGGGAACGAGCAGTACTTC
TRBJ2-3 | many | TRBD1 | TRBV7-9 | CASSFLQGGLTDTQYF | TGTGCCAGCAGCTTTCTACAGGGGGGATTGACAGATACGCAGTATTTT
TRBJ2-6 | many | - | TRBV25-1 | CASSVGTGANVLTF | TGTGCCAGCAGTGTGGGGACGGGGGCCAACGTCCTGACTTTC
TRBJ2-3 | medium-sized | TRBD2 | TRBV6-6 | CASSRESGGYTDTQYF | TGTGCCAGCAGTCGGGAGAGCGGGGGGTACACAGATACGCAGTATTTT
TRBJ1-2 | many | - | TRBV28 | CASSLNNYGYTF | TGTGCCAGCAGTCTGAATAACTATGGCTACACCTTC
TRBJ1-1 | many | - | TRBV20-1 | CSARGALGTEAFF | TGCAGTGCTAGAGGGGCGCTCGGCACTGAAGCTTTCTTT
TRBJ1-1 | many | - | TRBV7-2 | CASSLWGYNEAFF | TGTGCCAGCAGCTTATGGGGGTATAATGAAGCTTTCTTT
TRBJ2-7 | many | TRBD1 | TRBV5-1 | CASSPIGTVEDYEQYF | TGCGCCAGCAGCCCCATAGGGACAGTCGAGGACTACGAGCAGTACTTC
TRBJ2-7 | many | TRBD2 | TRBV20-1 | CSALAGGSFTKEQYF | TGCAGTGCACTAGCGGGGGGCTCCTTTACGAAGGAGCAGTACTTC
TRBJ2-3 | medium-sized | TRBD2 | TRBV20-1 | CSARRTSGTDTQYF | TGCAGTGCTAGACGGACTAGCGGCACAGATACGCAGTATTTT
TRBJ2-3 | many | TRBD1 | TRBV2 | CASSPLPGGESRYF | TGTGCCAGCAGTCCCCTGCCAGGGGGCGAGTCCCGGTATTTT
TRBJ2-2 | many | - | TRBV28 | CASGVGGGPAGELFF | TGTGCCAGCGGCGTAGGGGGGGGGCCAGCCGGGGAGCTGTTTTTT
TRBJ2-7 | - | TRBD1 | TRBV20-1 | CSASRQGARYEQYF | TGCAGTGCTAGCCGACAGGGGGCGCGGTACGAGCAGTACTTC
TRBJ2-2 | few | TRBD1 | TRBV19 | CASSIGFGTGGNTGELFF | TGTGCCAGTAGTATAGGATTTGGAACAGGGGGGAACACCGGGGAGCTGTTTTTT
TRBJ1-6 | few | TRBD1 | TRBV6-2/TRBV6-3 | CASSQGQDSSPLHF | TGTGCCAGCAGTCAGGGACAGGACTCTTCACCCCTCCACTTT
TRBJ2-1 | many | - | TRBV3-1 | CASSQDEDEQFF | TGTGCCAGCAGCCAAGATGAAGATGAGCAGTTCTTC
TRBJ1-1 | many | - | TRBV9 | CASSAPPRMRVGTNDMNTEAFF | TGTGCCAGCAGTGCCCCTCCTCGGATGAGAGTTGGGACAAACGATATGAACACTGAAGCTTTCTTT
TRBJ2-5 | many | - | TRBV5-1 | CASSITGSVETQYF | TGCGCCAGCAGCATAACAGGGTCGGTGGAGACCCAGTACTTC
TRBJ1-2 | many | TRBD1 | TRBV20-1 | CSARPGQEFYGYTF | TGCAGTGCTAGACCCGGACAGGAATTTTATGGCTACACCTTC
TRBJ1-2 | medium-sized | - | TRBV7-2 | CASSLEAGRGNYGYTF | TGTGCCAGCAGCTTAGAGGCAGGGAGGGGGAACTATGGCTACACCTTC
TRBJ1-1 | medium-sized | - | TRBV7-9 | CASSQQEGLNTEAFF | TGTGCCAGCAGCCAGCAAGAGGGCTTGAACACTGAAGCTTTCTTT
TRBJ1-5 | - | - | TRBV24-1 | CATSDLQARSPTLNQPQHF | TGTGCCACCAGTGATTTGCAAGCTCGCAGCCCCACTCTCAATCAGCCCCAGCATTTT
TRBJ2-3 | many | TRBD1 | TRBV10-3 | CAISAPGQADTQYF | TGTGCCATCAGTGCCCCGGGACAGGCAGATACGCAGTATTTT
TRBJ1-1 | many | - | TRBV6-2/TRBV6-3 | CASRGPMNTEAFF | TGTGCCAGTCGCGGCCCCATGAACACTGAAGCTTTCTTT
TRBJ2-7 | medium-sized | - | TRBV29-1 | CSVVEVGYEQYF | TGCAGCGTTGTGGAGGTTGGCTACGAGCAGTACTTC
TRBJ1-5 | many | - | TRBV25-1 | CASSGVGNQPQHF | TGTGCCAGCAGTGGCGTGGGGAATCAGCCCCAGCATTTT
TRBJ2-3 | many | TRBD2 | TRBV7-2 | CASSLAGGYADTQYF | TGTGCCAGCAGTTTAGCGGGGGGGTATGCAGATACGCAGTATTTT
TRBJ2-1 | many | - | TRBV12-3/TRBV12-4 | CASSSLRTYNEQFF | TGTGCCAGCAGTTCACTGAGAACCTACAATGAGCAGTTCTTC
TRBJ1-5 | many | TRBD1 | TRBV7-9 | CASSVGTGFNQPQHF | TGTGCCAGCAGCGTAGGGACAGGGTTCAATCAGCCCCAGCATTTT
TRBJ1-1 | many | - | TRBV12-3/TRBV12-4 | CASSPTQMNTEAFF | TGTGCCAGCAGTCCGACCCAGATGAACACTGAAGCTTTCTTT
TRBJ2-2 | many | TRBD1 | TRBV27 | CASSPRLMTGLNGELFF | TGTGCCAGCAGTCCACGTCTTATGACAGGGCTTAACGGGGAGCTGTTTTTT